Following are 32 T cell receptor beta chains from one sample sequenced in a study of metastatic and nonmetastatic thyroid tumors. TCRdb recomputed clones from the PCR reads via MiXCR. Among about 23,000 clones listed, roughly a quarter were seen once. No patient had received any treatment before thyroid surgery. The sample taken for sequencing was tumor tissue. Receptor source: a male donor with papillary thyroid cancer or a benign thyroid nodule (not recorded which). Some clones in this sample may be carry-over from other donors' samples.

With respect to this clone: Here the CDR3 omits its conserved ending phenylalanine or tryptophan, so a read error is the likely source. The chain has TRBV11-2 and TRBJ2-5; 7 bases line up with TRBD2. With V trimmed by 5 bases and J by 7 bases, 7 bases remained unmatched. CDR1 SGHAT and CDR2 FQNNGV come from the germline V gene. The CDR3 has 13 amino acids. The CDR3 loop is CASSPSGPWTQYS. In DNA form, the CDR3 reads TGTGCCAGCAGCCCTAGCGGCCCCTGGACCCAGTACTCC.

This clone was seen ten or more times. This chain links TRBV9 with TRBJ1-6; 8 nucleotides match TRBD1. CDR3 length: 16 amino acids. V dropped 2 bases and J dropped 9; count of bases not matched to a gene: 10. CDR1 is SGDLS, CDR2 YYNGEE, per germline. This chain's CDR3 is CASSVLGQGMGSPLHF. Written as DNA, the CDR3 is TGTGCCAGCAGCGTTCTTGGACAGGGTATGGGTTCACCCCTCCACTTT.

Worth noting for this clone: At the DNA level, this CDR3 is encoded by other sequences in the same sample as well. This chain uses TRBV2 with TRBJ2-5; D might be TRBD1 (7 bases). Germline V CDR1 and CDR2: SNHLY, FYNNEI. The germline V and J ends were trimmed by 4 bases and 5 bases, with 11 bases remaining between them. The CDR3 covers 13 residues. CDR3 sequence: CASSVTGRETQYF. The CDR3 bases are TGTGCCAGCAGTGTGACAGGGAGGGAGACCCAGTACTTC.

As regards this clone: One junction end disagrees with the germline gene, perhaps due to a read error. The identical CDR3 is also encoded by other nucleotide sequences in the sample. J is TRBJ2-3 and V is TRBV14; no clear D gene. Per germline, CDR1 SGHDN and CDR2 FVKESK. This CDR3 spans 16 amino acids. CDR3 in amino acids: CASSQVQVASADTQYF. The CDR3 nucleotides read TGCGCCAGCAGCCAAGTCCAGGTGGCCTCAGCGGATACGCAGTATTTT.

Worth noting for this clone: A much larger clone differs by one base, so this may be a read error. CDR3 in amino acids: CASSPRSDGAVVGNEQFF. For the CDR3, the DNA is TGTGCCAGCAGCCCCCGCTCCGACGGAGCGGTAGTTGGGAATGAGCAGTTCTTC. This rearrangement joins TRBV9 to TRBJ2-1; TRBD2 is a possible D gene (5 bases). The germline V gene encodes CDR1 SGDLS and CDR2 YYNGEE. The CDR3 is 18 amino acids. Trimming removed 4 bases from V and 7 bases from J, with 27 bases in between.

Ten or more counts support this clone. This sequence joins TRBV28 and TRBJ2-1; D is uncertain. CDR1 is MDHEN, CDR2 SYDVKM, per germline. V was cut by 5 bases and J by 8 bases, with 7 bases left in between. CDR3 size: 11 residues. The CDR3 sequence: CASSPTYEQFF. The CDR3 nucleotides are TGTGCCAGCAGTCCAACGTATGAGCAGTTCTTC.

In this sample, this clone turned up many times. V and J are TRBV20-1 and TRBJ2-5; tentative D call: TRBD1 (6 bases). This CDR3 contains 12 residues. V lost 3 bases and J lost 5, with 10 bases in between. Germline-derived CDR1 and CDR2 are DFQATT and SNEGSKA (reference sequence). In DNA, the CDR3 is TGCAGTGCTAGGTGGGGGCAGGAGACCCAGTACTTC. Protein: CSARWGQETQYF.

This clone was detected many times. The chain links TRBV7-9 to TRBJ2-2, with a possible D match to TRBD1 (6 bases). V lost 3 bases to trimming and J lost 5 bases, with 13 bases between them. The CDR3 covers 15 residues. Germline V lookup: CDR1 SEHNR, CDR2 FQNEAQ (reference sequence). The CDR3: CASSLRAGATGELFF. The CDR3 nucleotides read TGTGCCAGCAGCTTGCGGGCAGGGGCAACCGGGGAGCTGTTTTTT.

This chain's CDR3 is CASSQASGPKQETQYF. The CDR3 coding sequence is TGTGCCAGCAGCCAAGCCTCGGGGCCTAAGCAAGAGACCCAGTACTTC. V gene TRBV3-1 combines with J gene TRBJ2-5; possibly TRBD1 or TRBD2 for D (5 bases each). There are 16 residues in the CDR3. CDR1 is LGHDT and CDR2 is YNNKEL in the germline V gene (reference sequence). Trimming took 1 base from V and 2 from J, leaving 14 bases between them.

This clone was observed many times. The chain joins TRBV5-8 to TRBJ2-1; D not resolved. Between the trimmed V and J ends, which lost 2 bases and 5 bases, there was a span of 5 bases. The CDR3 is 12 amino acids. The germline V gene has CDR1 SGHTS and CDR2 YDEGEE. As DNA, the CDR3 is TGTGCCAGCAGCTTTCTCGACAATGAGCAGTTCTTC. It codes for CASSFLDNEQFF.

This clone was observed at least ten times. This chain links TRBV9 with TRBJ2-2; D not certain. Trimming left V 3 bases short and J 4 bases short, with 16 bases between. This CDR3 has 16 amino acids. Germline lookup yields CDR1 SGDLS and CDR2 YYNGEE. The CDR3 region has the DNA TGTGCCAGCAGCGGGACCCCAGACCTGGCCACCGGGGAGCTGTTTTTT. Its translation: CASSGTPDLATGELFF.

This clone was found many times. CDR3 in DNA: TGTGCCAGCAGTTTGTTCTCAGGGAGCCTTCAAGAGACCCAGTACTTC. Amino acid sequence: CASSLFSGSLQETQYF. The rearrangement uses TRBV28 and TRBJ2-5; the D call may be TRBD1 or TRBD2 (5 bases each). Trimming pared 3 bases from V and 2 bases from J, leaving 16 bases between. The CDR3 is 16 amino acids. CDR1 and CDR2 (germline): MDHEN, SYDVKM.

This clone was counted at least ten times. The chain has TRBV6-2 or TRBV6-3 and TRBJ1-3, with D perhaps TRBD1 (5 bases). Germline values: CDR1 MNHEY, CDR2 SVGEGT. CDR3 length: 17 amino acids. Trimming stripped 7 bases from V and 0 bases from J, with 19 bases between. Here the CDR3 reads CASKNGIGDHSGNTIYF. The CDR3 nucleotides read TGTGCCAGCAAAAACGGGATCGGGGACCACTCTGGAAACACCATATATTTT.

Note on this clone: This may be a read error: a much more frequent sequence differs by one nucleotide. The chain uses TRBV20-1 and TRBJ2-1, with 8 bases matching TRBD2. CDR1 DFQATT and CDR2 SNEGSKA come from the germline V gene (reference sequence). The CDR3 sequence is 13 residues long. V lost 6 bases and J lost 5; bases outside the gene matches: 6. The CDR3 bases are TGCAGTGCCGGATCGGGAGGGCACAATGAGCAGTTCTTC. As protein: CSAGSGGHNEQFF.

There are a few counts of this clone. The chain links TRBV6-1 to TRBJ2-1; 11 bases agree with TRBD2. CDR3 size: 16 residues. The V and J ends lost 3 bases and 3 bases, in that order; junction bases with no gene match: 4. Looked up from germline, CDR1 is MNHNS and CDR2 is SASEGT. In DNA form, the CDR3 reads TGTGCCAGCAGTGAGACCGGGACTAGCGGCTACAATGAGCAGTTCTTC. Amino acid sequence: CASSETGTSGYNEQFF.

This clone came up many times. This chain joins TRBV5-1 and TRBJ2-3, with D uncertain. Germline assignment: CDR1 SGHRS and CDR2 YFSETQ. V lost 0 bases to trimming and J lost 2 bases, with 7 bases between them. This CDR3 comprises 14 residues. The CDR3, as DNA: TGCGCCAGCAGCTTGGGGCAGTTCACAGATACGCAGTATTTT. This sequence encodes CASSLGQFTDTQYF.

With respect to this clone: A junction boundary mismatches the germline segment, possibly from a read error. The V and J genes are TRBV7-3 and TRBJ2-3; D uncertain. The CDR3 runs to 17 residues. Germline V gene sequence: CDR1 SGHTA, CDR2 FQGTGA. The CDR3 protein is CASCLLNSQTSTDTQYF. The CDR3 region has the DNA TGTGCCAGCTGCTTACTAAACAGCCAGACCAGCACAGATACACAGTATTTT.

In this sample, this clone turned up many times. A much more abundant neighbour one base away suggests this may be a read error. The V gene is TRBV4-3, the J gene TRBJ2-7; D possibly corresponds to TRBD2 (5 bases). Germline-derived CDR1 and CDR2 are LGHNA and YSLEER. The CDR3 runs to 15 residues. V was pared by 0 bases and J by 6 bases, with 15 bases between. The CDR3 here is CASSQEGRLLGEQYF. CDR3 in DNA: TGCGCCAGCAGCCAAGAAGGGAGACTCCTCGGCGAGCAGTACTTC.

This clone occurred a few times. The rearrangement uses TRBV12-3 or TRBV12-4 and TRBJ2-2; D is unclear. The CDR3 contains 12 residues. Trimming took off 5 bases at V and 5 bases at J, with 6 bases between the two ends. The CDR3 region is CASSPQTGELFF. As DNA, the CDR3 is TGTGCCAGCAGTCCCCAAACCGGGGAGCTGTTTTTT.

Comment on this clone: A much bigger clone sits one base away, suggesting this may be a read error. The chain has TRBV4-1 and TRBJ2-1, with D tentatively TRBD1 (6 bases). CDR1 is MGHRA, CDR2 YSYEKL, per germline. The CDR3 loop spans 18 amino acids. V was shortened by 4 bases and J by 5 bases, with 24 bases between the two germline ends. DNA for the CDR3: TGCGCCAGCAGCCCAGGGTTTGTGTCCGGACAGATAGACAATGAGCAGTTCTTC. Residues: CASSPGFVSGQIDNEQFF.

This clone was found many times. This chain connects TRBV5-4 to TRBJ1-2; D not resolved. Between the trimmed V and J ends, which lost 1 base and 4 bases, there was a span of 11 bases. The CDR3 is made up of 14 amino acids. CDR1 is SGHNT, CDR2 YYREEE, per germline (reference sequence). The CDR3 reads CASSLKGGRYGYTF. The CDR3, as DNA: TGTGCCAGCAGCTTGAAGGGTGGGCGCTATGGCTACACCTTC.

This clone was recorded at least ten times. CDR3 bases: TGCAGTGCTAGCGGGAGTCGCAACGAGCAGTACTTC. Amino acid sequence: CSASGSRNEQYF. The chain is built from TRBV20-1 and TRBJ2-7; D possibly corresponds to TRBD2 (6 bases). V lost 3 bases and J lost 5, with 11 bases in between. The CDR3 contains 12 residues. From germline, CDR1 is DFQATT and CDR2 SNEGSKA (reference sequence).

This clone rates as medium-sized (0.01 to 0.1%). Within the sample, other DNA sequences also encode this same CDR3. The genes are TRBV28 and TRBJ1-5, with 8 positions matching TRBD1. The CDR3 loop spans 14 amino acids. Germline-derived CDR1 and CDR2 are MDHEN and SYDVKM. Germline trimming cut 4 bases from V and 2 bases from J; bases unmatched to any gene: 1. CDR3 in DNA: TGTGCCAGCAGTTCGACAGGGGGCAATCAGCCCCAGCATTTT. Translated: CASSSTGGNQPQHF.

CDR3 sequence: CSVGRDSEQYF. Here the CDR3 DNA reads TGCAGCGTTGGACGGGACTCAGAGCAGTACTTC. The rearrangement links TRBV29-1 to TRBJ2-7; D is perhaps TRBD2 (6 bases). Per the germline V gene, CDR1 is SQVTM and CDR2 is ANQGSEA. The CDR3 extends over 11 amino acids. With 4 bases removed from V and 7 bases from J, the gap between germline ends came to 11 bases.

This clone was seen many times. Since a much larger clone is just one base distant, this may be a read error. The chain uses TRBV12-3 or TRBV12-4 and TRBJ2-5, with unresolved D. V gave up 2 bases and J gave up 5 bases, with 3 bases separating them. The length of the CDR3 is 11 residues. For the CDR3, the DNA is TGTGCCAGCAGTTTAAAGGAGACCCAGTACTTC. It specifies CASSLKETQYF.

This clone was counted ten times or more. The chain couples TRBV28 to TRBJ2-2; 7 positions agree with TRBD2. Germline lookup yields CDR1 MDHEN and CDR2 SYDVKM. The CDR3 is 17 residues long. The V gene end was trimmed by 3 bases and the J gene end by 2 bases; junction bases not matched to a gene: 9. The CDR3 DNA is TGTGCCAGCAGTTTTTGGGGGGGAGGGCCCAACACCGGGGAGCTGTTTTTT. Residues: CASSFWGGGPNTGELFF.

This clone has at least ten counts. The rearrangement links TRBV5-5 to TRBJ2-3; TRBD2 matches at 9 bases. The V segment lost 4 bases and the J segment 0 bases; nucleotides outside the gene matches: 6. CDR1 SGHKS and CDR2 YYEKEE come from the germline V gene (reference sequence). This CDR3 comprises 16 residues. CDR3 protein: CASSLRLAASTDTQYF. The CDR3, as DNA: TGTGCCAGCAGCCTCCGACTAGCGGCTAGCACAGATACGCAGTATTTT.

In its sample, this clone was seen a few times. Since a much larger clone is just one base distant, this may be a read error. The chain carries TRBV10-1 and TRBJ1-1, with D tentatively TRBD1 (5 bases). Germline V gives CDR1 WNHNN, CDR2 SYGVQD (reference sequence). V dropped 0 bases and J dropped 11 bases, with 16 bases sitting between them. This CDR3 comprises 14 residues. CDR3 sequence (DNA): TGCGCCAGCAGTGAGTCCGGGACCATCAAACGGGCTTTCTTT. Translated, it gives CASSESGTIKRAFF.

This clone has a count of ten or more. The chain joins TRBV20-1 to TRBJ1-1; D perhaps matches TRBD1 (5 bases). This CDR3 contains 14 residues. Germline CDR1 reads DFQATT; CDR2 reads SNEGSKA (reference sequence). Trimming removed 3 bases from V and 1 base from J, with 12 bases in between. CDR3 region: CSASGRVRNTEAFF. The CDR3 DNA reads TGCAGTGCTAGCGGCAGGGTGAGGAACACTGAAGCTTTCTTT.

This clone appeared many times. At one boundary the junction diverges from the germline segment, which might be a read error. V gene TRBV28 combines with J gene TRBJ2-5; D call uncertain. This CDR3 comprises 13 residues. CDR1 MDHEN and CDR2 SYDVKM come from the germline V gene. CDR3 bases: TGTGCCAGCAGCTCGCCGAGTCTCGAGACCCTGTACTTC. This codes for CASSSPSLETLYF.

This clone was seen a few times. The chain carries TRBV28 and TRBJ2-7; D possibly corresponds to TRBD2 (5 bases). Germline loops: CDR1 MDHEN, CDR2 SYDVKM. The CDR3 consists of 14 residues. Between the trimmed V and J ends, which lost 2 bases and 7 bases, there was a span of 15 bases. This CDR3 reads CASSLAGRRGEQYF. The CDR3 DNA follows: TGTGCCAGCAGTTTAGCGGGCCGCCGGGGAGAGCAGTACTTC.

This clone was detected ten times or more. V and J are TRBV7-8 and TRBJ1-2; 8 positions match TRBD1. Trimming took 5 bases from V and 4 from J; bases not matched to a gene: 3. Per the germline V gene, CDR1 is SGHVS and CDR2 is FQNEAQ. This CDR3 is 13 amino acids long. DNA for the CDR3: TGTGCCAGCAGCCTTGACAGGGGCTATGGCTACACCTTC. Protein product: CASSLDRGYGYTF.